A single T cell receptor (beta chain) is shown here with its context. In the same sample, other DNA sequences code for this CDR3. The table came from immunoSEQ multiplex PCR; TCRdb's copy has only in-frame clones and leaves some out. The sample holds about half a million clones, approximately 86% seen once. The sample belongs to a study of blood T cell repertoires in COVID-19. Study overall: From T cells, B-cell-depleted T cells, or PBMCs came the material, which was cDNA or gDNA.

The CDR3 totals 14 residues. With 5 bases clipped from V and 3 bases from J, the junction kept 6 bases outside the gene matches. Germline V CDR1 and CDR2: MNHEY, SVGAGI. Symptom resolution, clearance, or two negative PCRs marked donors in Cohort 3 as recovered. Sequencing was performed on PBMCs or T cells enriched from blood (not recorded which). The chain couples TRBV6-5 to TRBJ2-7; 8 bases fit TRBD1. This clonotype was obtained from a woman aged 55-70 years who had recovered from COVID-19. This chain's CDR3 is CASSRQGASYEQYV. The CDR3 nucleotides are TGTGCCAGCAGTCGGCAGGGGGCGAGCTACGAGCAGTACGTC.